What follows are 21 T cell receptor beta chains derived from one specimen sequenced in a study of blood T cells in healthy people across ages. A J-beta primer mix and a sample-barcoded 5' primer were used in a second PCR of about 7 to 12 cycles. TCRdb re-called the 5' RACE reads through MiXCR, storing one row per CDR3 protein. The top ten hold less than 0.85% of the sample, which has around 1,000,000 distinct CDR3 sequences, 25% seen once. These data also formed part of another study, on T cells of mothers and their children.

Sample: blood. Receptors were obtained from a girl aged 2 to 10 in good health.

This rearrangement joins TRBV7-2 to TRBJ2-5; a weak D match, TRBD2 (5 bases). V was pared by 0 bases and J by 8 bases, with 13 bases between. Germline loops: CDR1 SGHTA, CDR2 FQGNSA. CDR3 length: 14 amino acids. The CDR3 coding sequence is TGTGCCAGCAGCTTAGCGGATTTCGGGAACACCCAGTACTTC. Encoded protein: CASSLADFGNTQYF.

The chain joins TRBV7-9 to TRBJ1-4; D remains ambiguous. CDR3 length: 15 amino acids. Germline V gives CDR1 SEHNR, CDR2 FQNEAQ (reference sequence). V was shortened by 2 bases and J by 8 bases, with 15 bases between the two germline ends. The CDR3 DNA follows: TGTGCCAGCAGCTTACGACTCCCGGAAGGAGAAAAACTGTTTTTT. Its protein product is CASSLRLPEGEKLFF.

V is TRBV5-1 and J is TRBJ2-5; D may be TRBD2 (6 bases). TRBJ2-1 explains the end of the DNA better; the J call may be wrong. The CDR3 spans 16 residues. Germline CDR1 SGHRS, CDR2 YFSETQ. The CDR3 sequence: CASSSGRGSLGNEQFF. The CDR3, as DNA: TGCGCCAGCAGCTCCGGTCGGGGGAGTCTTGGCAATGAGCAGTTCTTC.

This clonotype was seen once. The chain joins TRBV2 to TRBJ2-2; no firm D call. V was cut by 4 bases and J by 7 bases, with 25 bases left in between. The CDR3 is made up of 18 amino acids. CDR1 is SNHLY and CDR2 is FYNNEI in the germline V gene. In DNA, the CDR3 is TGTGCCAGCAGTGGGGTCCCATTCTCCGGAGTAGATAACGGGGAGCTGTTTTTT. It codes for CASSGVPFSGVDNGELFF.

This rearrangement joins TRBV12-3 or TRBV12-4 to TRBJ1-1; D unclear. This CDR3 spans 10 amino acids. The ends were cut back, 5 bases at V and 7 bases at J, with 5 bases in the middle. CDR3 sequence: CASSRGEAFF. CDR3 DNA: TGTGCCAGCAGTCGGGGTGAAGCTTTCTTT.

This chain's CDR3 is CASGLTLKQETQYF. The DNA for the CDR3 is TGTGCTAGTGGTTTGACACTTAAACAAGAGACCCAGTACTTC. The chain joins TRBV12-5 to TRBJ2-5; D remains ambiguous. CDR3 length: 14 amino acids. The germline CDR1 and CDR2 sequences are LGHNT and FRNRAP. Between the trimmed V and J ends, which lost 2 bases and 2 bases, there was a span of 9 bases.

This clonotype occurred a few times. The gene calls are TRBV7-9 and TRBJ2-5; 8 bases map to TRBD1. TRBJ2-1 matches the DNA end more closely, so the J call is doubtful. The CDR3 is 14 residues long. Germline loops: CDR1 SEHNR, CDR2 FQNEAQ (reference sequence). As DNA, the CDR3 is TGTGCCAGCAGCCAGACAGGGGATTACAATGAGCAGTTCTTC. Translating gives CASSQTGDYNEQFF.

In its sample, this clonotype was seen a few times. V gene TRBV12-3 or TRBV12-4 combines with J gene TRBJ2-5; D gene uncertain. This CDR3 spans 13 amino acids. Trimming pared 3 bases from V and 8 bases from J, leaving 13 bases between. This chain's CDR3 is CASSFSLVETQYF. The CDR3 bases are TGTGCCAGCAGTTTCTCCCTAGTGGAAACCCAGTACTTC.

The V and J genes are TRBV29-1 and TRBJ2-2, with D hard to call. CDR1 is SQVTM and CDR2 is ANQGSEA in the germline V gene. The ends were cut back, 5 bases at V and 6 bases at J, with 13 bases in the middle. The CDR3 totals 13 residues. CDR3 residues: CSVSFPNAGELFF. DNA for the CDR3: TGCAGCGTTTCATTCCCAAACGCCGGGGAGCTGTTTTTT.

As to this clonotype: One end of the junction fails to match germline, which may point to a read error. V usage is TRBV27 and J usage is TRBJ1-2; D is unresolved. The CDR3 is made up of 13 amino acids. Germline assignment: CDR1 MNHEY and CDR2 SMNVEV (reference sequence). CDR3 sequence reads: CASSLGGGYGHTF. The CDR3, as DNA: TGTGCCAGCAGTCTGGGAGGAGGCTATGGCCACACCTTC.

The chain links TRBV28 to TRBJ2-1; D unresolved. Germline V gives CDR1 MDHEN, CDR2 SYDVKM. The CDR3 sequence is 13 residues long. V was trimmed by 6 bases and J by 6 bases, leaving 12 bases between them. The CDR3: CASSLGPCNEQFF. The CDR3 DNA is TGTGCCAGCAGCCTTGGACCCTGCAATGAGCAGTTCTTC.

The V gene is TRBV7-9, the J gene TRBJ2-7; TRBD2 is a possible D gene (5 bases). There are 16 residues in the CDR3. Trimming took 7 bases from V and 7 from J, leaving 26 bases between them. CDR1 and CDR2 from the germline V gene are SEHNR and FQNEAQ (reference sequence). This CDR3 reads CASNGASLGFTGEQYF. CDR3 sequence (DNA): TGTGCCAGCAACGGCGCGTCGTTGGGATTTACGGGGGAGCAGTACTTC.

This clonotype has more than one count but fewer than ten. The chain has TRBV12-5 and TRBJ1-1; unclear D gene. Germline CDR1 LGHNT, CDR2 FRNRAP. Trimming removed 5 bases at V and 8 bases at J, with 12 bases between. CDR3 length: 12 amino acids. The CDR3 is CASGGIDGEAFF. The CDR3 nucleotides read TGTGCTAGTGGTGGTATTGACGGGGAAGCTTTCTTT.

In this sample, this clonotype turned up a few times. The chain uses TRBV6-1 and TRBJ2-5; the match to TRBD2 covers 10 bases. Germline CDR1 MNHNS, CDR2 SASEGT. J gave up 4 bases and V 6 bases, and 8 bases lay outside the gene matches. The CDR3 sequence is 15 residues long. The CDR3 is CASRASGSFVETQYF. The CDR3 DNA is TGTGCCAGCAGGGCTAGCGGGAGTTTTGTAGAGACCCAGTACTTC.

The chain couples TRBV20-1 to TRBJ2-5, with D maybe TRBD1 (6 bases). Germline V CDR1 and CDR2: DFQATT, SNEGSKA (reference sequence). V was pared by 2 bases and J by 5 bases, with 15 bases between. The CDR3 totals 14 residues. CDR3 sequence reads: CSARQNRVGETQYF. The CDR3 DNA sequence: TGCAGTGCTAGACAAAACAGGGTGGGGGAGACCCAGTACTTC.

V is TRBV20-1 and J is TRBJ1-4, with D possibly TRBD1 on 5 matching bases. The V gene's germline CDR1 is DFQATT and CDR2 SNEGSKA (reference sequence). The CDR3 consists of 14 residues. V gave up 4 bases and J gave up 8 bases, with 17 bases separating them. CDR3: CSAKTGGFREKLFF. The CDR3, as DNA: TGCAGTGCTAAAACAGGTGGATTTAGAGAAAAACTGTTTTTT.

This clonotype occurred a few times. V gene TRBV9 combines with J gene TRBJ2-3; D might be TRBD2 (6 bases). The CDR3 runs 16 residues. Trimming pared 0 bases from V and 1 base from J, leaving 12 bases between. Germline CDR1 is SGDLS and CDR2 is YYNGEE. The CDR3 DNA reads TGTGCCAGCAGCGTAGAAGGAGGGATGGGCACAGATACGCAGTATTTT. As protein: CASSVEGGMGTDTQYF.

The CDR3 loop reads CSASWQTSEQYF. In DNA, the CDR3 is TGCAGTGCTAGTTGGCAGACCTCCGAGCAGTACTTC. The chain links TRBV20-1 to TRBJ2-7, with D uncertain. Per the germline V gene, CDR1 is DFQATT and CDR2 is SNEGSKA (reference sequence). This CDR3 has 12 residues. The ends were cut back, 3 bases at V and 6 bases at J, with 12 bases in the middle.

V usage is TRBV7-9 and J usage is TRBJ2-1, with D possibly TRBD2 on 6 matching bases. CDR3 length: 16 residues. Germline-derived CDR1 and CDR2 are SEHNR and FQNEAQ (reference sequence). Trimming removed 5 bases from V and 5 bases from J, with 19 bases in between. For the CDR3, the DNA is TGTGCCAGCAGCCCCTTAAGGGAGGTACACGACAATGAGCAGTTCTTC. Protein sequence: CASSPLREVHDNEQFF.

This clonotype was observed a handful of times. The chain joins TRBV7-3 to TRBJ2-5; D perhaps matches TRBD1 (6 bases). Germline V gene sequence: CDR1 SGHTA, CDR2 FQGTGA. V lost 1 base to trimming and J lost 11 bases, with 14 bases between them. CDR3 length: 13 amino acids. CDR3 sequence reads: CASSLMGPDRQYF. The CDR3 nucleotides are TGTGCCAGCAGCTTAATGGGCCCCGACAGGCAGTACTTC.

V is TRBV29-1 and J is TRBJ1-2, with unresolved D. The ends were cut back, 8 bases at V and 0 bases at J, with 10 bases in the middle. CDR3 length equals 12 residues. Germline CDR1 SQVTM, CDR2 ANQGSEA. CDR3 DNA: TGCAGCTCCCGCGGCTCTAACTATGGCTACACCTTC. Its protein is CSSRGSNYGYTF. Drawing the rest from reference TRBV29-1 and TRBJ1-2, the complete variable domain is SAVISQKPSRDICQRGTSLTIQCQVDSQVTMMFWYRQQPGQSLTLIATANQGSEATYESGFVIDKFPISRPNLTFSTLTVSNMSPEDSSIYLCSSRGSNYGYTFGSGTRLTVV.